This is a list of T cell receptor beta chains from one sample in a study of T cell responses to AZD1222 COVID-19 vaccine. Some clones are missing from TCRdb's copy, which holds only in-frame ones; the method was immunoSEQ multiplex PCR. The sample lists fewer than 300,000 clones; over 85% were seen once. The material was peripheral blood, obtained on day 0 of AZD1222 vaccination. The receptors come from an adult in good health. Each CDR3 is given with its conserved first and last residue. A D gene is named only where the DNA matches it firmly. Clone size is stated in some rows and not others, as once, few, many or a class when expanded.

j_call clone_size d_call v_call cdr3_nt cdr3_aa
TRBJ2-7 . TRBD1 TRBV7-6 TGTGCCAGCAGCCAGACCTTCCCCAGGGGGCGACTCTCCTACGAGCAGTACTTC CASSQTFPRGRLSYEQYF
TRBJ1-2 . . TRBV29-1 TGCAGCGTTGGACCCCAGGGGCCCTATGGCTACACCTTC CSVGPQGPYGYTF
TRBJ1-1 . . TRBV28 TGTGCCAGCAGTGGAGAGGGCGGACAGTTGAGTGCTTTCTTT CASSGEGGQLSAFF
TRBJ2-6 . . TRBV4-2 TGTGCCAGCAGCCAGTTCGCTAAGAGGGGAACTTCTCTGGTGGCTGGCGCCAACGTCCTGACTTTC CASSQFAKRGTSLVAGANVLTF
TRBJ2-1 few . TRBV5-1 TGCGCCAGCAGCACAACAGGGATTCCCTACAATGAGCAGTTCTTC CASSTTGIPYNEQFF
TRBJ1-2 . TRBD1 TRBV24-1 TGTGCCACCAGTGGTGACAGGGGAAGCTATGGCTACACCTTC CATSGDRGSYGYTF
TRBJ2-7 . . TRBV5-6 TGTGCCAGCAGCTTAAGACAGCTATCGGGGTCCCCGCAGTACTTC CASSLRQLSGSPQYF
TRBJ2-1 . TRBD2 TRBV28 TGTGCCAGCAGTTTTAGCGGGAGGGCCCCCCTCGAGCAGTTCTTC CASSFSGRAPLEQFF
TRBJ2-7 . . TRBV5-1 TGCGCCAGCAGCTTGGTTCAGGGAGCCTACGAGCAGTACTTC CASSLVQGAYEQYF
TRBJ1-1 . . TRBV11-1 TGTGCCAGCGGGGCAACGACGAACACTGAAGCTTTCTTT CASGATTNTEAFF
TRBJ2-7 . TRBD1 TRBV2 TGTGCCAGCAGTTTCGGACAGGGCCCCTCCTACGAGCAGTACTTC CASSFGQGPSYEQYF
TRBJ1-5 . . TRBV15 TGTGCCACCAGCAGAGTGGGTCAGCCCCAGCATTTT CATSRVGQPQHF
TRBJ2-1 . . TRBV21-1 TGTGCCAGCAGCAGCCGACAGGGGCGCTCCTACAATGAGCAGTTCTTC CASSSRQGRSYNEQFF